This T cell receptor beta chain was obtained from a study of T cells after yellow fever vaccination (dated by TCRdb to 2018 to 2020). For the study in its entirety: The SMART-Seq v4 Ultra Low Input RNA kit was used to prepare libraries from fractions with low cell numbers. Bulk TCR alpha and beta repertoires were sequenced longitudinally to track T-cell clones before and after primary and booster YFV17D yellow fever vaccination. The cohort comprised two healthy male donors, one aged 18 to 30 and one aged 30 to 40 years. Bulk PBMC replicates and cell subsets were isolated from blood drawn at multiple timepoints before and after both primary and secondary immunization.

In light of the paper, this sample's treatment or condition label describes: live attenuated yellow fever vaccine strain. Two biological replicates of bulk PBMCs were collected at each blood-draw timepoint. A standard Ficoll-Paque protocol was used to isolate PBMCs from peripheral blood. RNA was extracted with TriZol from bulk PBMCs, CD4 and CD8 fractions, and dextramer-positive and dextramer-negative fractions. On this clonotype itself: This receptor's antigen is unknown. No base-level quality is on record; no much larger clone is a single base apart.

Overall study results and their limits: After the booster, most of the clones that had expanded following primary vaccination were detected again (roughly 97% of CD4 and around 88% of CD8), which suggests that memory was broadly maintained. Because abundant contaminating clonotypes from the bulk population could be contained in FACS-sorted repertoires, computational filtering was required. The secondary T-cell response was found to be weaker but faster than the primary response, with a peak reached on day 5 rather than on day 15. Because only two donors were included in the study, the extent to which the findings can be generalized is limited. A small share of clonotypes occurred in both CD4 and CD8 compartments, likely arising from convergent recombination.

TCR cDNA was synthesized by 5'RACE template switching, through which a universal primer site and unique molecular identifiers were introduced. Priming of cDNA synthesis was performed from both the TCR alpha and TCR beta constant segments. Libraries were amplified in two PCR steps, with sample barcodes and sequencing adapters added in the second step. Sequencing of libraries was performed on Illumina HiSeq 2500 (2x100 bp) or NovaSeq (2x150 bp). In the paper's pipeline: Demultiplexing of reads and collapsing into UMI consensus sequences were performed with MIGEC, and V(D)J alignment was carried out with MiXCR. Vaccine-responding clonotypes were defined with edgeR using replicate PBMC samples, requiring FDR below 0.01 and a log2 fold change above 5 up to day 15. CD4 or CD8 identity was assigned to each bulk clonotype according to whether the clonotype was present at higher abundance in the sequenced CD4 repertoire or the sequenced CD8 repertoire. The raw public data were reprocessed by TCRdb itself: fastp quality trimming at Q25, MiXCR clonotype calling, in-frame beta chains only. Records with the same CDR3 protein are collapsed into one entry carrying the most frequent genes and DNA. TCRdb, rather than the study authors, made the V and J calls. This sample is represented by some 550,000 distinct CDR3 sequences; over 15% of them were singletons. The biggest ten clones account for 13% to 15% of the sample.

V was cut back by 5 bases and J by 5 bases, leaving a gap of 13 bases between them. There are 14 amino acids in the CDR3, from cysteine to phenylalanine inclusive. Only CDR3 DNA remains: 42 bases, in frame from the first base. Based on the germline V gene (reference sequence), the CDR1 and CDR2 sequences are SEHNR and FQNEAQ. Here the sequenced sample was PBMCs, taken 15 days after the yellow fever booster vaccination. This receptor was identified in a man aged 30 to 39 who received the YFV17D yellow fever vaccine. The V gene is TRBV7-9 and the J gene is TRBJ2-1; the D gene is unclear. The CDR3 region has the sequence CASSPRNPDNEQFF. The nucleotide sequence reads TGTGCCAGCAGCCCTCGGAACCCAGACAATGAGCAGTTCTTC.